This T cell receptor (beta chain) was recovered during a study of blood T cell repertoires in COVID-19. On the study more broadly: In each case, the material was cDNA or gDNA derived from T cells, B-cell-depleted T cells, or PBMCs.

V lost 1 base, J lost 1 base, and 10 bases stayed unmatched. Germline V gives CDR1 LGHNA, CDR2 YSLEER. This CDR3 region has 19 residues. Only in-frame clones appear in the TCRdb table, and some are missing; sequencing was by immunoSEQ multiplex PCR. The sample holds about 120,000 clones, 85% to 90% seen once. The sequence derives from a man at least 80 years old with acute or convalescent COVID-19. The genes are TRBV4-3 and TRBJ1-6; 7 bases fit TRBD1. The material sequenced was peripheral blood. CDR3 DNA: TGCGCCAGCAGCCAAGGGGGGGTTAAGGGGGCGTCCTATAATTCACCCCTCCACTTT. Its translation is CASSQGGVKGASYNSPLHF.